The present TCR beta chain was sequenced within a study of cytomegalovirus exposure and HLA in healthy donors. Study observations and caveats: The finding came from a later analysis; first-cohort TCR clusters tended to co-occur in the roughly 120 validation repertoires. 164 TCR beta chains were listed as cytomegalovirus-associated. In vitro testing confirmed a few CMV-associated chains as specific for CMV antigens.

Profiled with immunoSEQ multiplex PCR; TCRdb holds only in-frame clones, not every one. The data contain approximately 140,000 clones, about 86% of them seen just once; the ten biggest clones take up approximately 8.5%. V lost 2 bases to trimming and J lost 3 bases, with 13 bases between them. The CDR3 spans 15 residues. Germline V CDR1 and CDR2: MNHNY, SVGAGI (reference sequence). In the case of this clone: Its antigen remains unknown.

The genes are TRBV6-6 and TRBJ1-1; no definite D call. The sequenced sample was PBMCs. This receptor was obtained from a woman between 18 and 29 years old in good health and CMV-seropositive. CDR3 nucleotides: TGTGCCAGCAGTTACCGACTGGACGGGGACACTGAAGCTTTCTTT. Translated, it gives CASSYRLDGDTEAFF.